One and the same sample provided the 27 T cell receptor beta chains below, sequenced in a study of early T cells in non-severe SARS-CoV-2 infection. A single record per CDR3 protein comes from TCRdb applying MiXCR to the 5' RACE reads. The sample shows 55,000 to 85,000 distinct CDR3 sequences, approximately 12% of them seen only once. The material sequenced was whole blood. These receptors were taken from an adult who was a healthcare worker with PCR-confirmed SARS-CoV-2 infection or an uninfected control (not recorded which).

The chain has TRBV11-3 and TRBJ2-7; D perhaps matches TRBD2 (5 bases). Between the trimmed V and J ends, which lost 5 bases and 5 bases, there was a span of 16 bases. The germline CDR1 and CDR2 sequences are SGHNT and YENEEA. The CDR3 is 14 amino acids. CDR3: CASSRGLEGDEQYF. CDR3 DNA: TGTGCCAGCAGCCGGGGTTTAGAGGGTGACGAGCAGTACTTC. Full variable domain (rest looked up from reference TRBV11-3 and TRBJ2-7): EAGVVQSPRYKIIEKKQPVAFWCNPISGHNTLYWYLQNLGQGPELLIRYENEEAVDDSQLPKDRFSAERLKGVDSTLKIQPAELGDSAVYLCASSRGLEGDEQYFGPGTRLTVT.

Here the CDR3 reads CASSRQGTNEKLFF. The DNA for the CDR3 is TGTGCCAGCAGTAGACAGGGGACTAATGAAAAACTGTTTTTT. The chain recombines TRBV12-3 or TRBV12-4 with TRBJ1-4; 8 bases match TRBD1. The CDR3 consists of 14 residues. With V trimmed by 5 bases and J by 2 bases, 1 base remained unmatched.

This clonotype was found many times. The gene calls are TRBV3-1 and TRBJ1-1; TRBD1 matches 10 bases. The CDR3 is made up of 14 amino acids. Germline V CDR1 and CDR2: LGHDT, YNNKEL (reference sequence). The ends lost 5 bases at V and 5 bases at J; junction bases unmatched: 5. In DNA, the CDR3 is TGTGCCAGCAGCATGACAGGGGGCCAGACTGAAGCTTTCTTT. It is translated as CASSMTGGQTEAFF.

The CDR3 is CASSLQLNTEAFF. Here the CDR3 DNA reads TGTGCCAGCAGCTTGCAACTGAACACTGAAGCTTTCTTT. V usage is TRBV5-5 and J usage is TRBJ1-1; the D is unclear. This CDR3 comprises 13 residues. Trimming removed 1 base at V and 0 bases at J, with 4 bases between. Germline CDR1 and CDR2: SGHKS and YYEKEE (reference sequence).

This clonotype was recorded at least ten times. The chain combines TRBV5-1 with TRBJ2-7; D unclear. CDR1 and CDR2 from the germline V gene are SGHRS and YFSETQ. Trimming cost V 5 bases and J 0 bases, with 6 bases left between them. The CDR3 spans 12 residues. CDR3 sequence reads: CASRSSSYEQYF. The CDR3 DNA sequence: TGCGCCAGCAGGTCGAGCTCCTACGAGCAGTACTTC. Together with reference TRBV5-1 and TRBJ2-7, the CDR3 gives the full variable domain: KAGVTQTPRYLIKTRGQQVTLSCSPISGHRSVSWYQQTPGQGLQFLFEYFSETQRNKGNFPGRFSGRQFSNSRSEMNVSTLELGDSALYLCASRSSSYEQYFGPGTRLTVT.

The chain has TRBV20-1 and TRBJ2-7; 9 nucleotides align to TRBD2. This CDR3 is 15 amino acids long. CDR1 and CDR2 (germline): DFQATT, SNEGSKA (reference sequence). J gave up 7 bases and V 0 bases, and 10 bases lay outside the gene matches. The CDR3 nucleotides are TGCAGTGCTAGAGATCAGGGGGGGACTAGCAGAGAGCAGTACTTC. Translation: CSARDQGGTSREQYF.

The sample holds many counts of this clonotype. The chain links TRBV18 to TRBJ1-1; possibly TRBD1 for D (5 bases). Between the trimmed V and J ends, which lost 6 bases and 6 bases, there was a span of 20 bases. The CDR3 is made up of 15 amino acids. The germline V gene encodes CDR1 KGHSH and CDR2 LQKENI. This CDR3 is CASSTTRDRTSEAFF. For the CDR3, the DNA is TGTGCCAGCTCCACCACCCGGGACCGCACTTCTGAAGCTTTCTTT.

This clonotype turned up a few times. This chain connects TRBV11-3 to TRBJ1-1; D might be TRBD1 (6 bases). Looked up from germline, CDR1 is SGHNT and CDR2 is YENEEA. The CDR3 has 15 amino acids. V lost 4 bases, J lost 3 bases, and 15 bases lay in between. As DNA, the CDR3 is TGTGCCAGCAGCTCCTCGGACAGCGAAGACACTGAAGCTTTCTTT. It encodes CASSSSDSEDTEAFF.

This clonotype was seen many times. The V call is TRBV20-1, the J call TRBJ1-1; D may be TRBD1 (6 bases). Germline CDR1 reads DFQATT; CDR2 reads SNEGSKA (reference sequence). The length of the CDR3 is 14 residues. V was trimmed by 3 bases and J by 2 bases, leaving 13 bases between them. CDR3 amino acids: CSARAGDYNTEAFF. The CDR3 bases are TGCAGTGCTAGGGCAGGGGACTATAACACTGAAGCTTTCTTT.

This clonotype was recorded many times. The chain employs TRBV4-1 and TRBJ2-7, with D possibly being TRBD1 (6 bases). Germline-derived CDR1 and CDR2 are MGHRA and YSYEKL. V lost 0 bases and J 3 bases, leaving 15 bases between the germline ends. This CDR3 spans 16 amino acids. CDR3 bases: TGCGCCAGCAGCCAAGAGAGGGCAGGGGCCTACTACGAGCAGTACTTC. Its translation: CASSQERAGAYYEQYF.

This clonotype was found a few times. The chain uses TRBV4-1 and TRBJ1-5; D unresolved. This CDR3 contains 14 residues. The V gene's germline CDR1 is MGHRA and CDR2 YSYEKL. V lost 4 bases and J lost 1, with 8 bases in between. DNA of the CDR3: TGCGCCAGCAGCCCAGCTCCCAGCAATCAGCCCCAGCATTTT. It translates to CASSPAPSNQPQHF.

The genes are TRBV18 and TRBJ2-1; 7 nucleotides line up with TRBD2. Trimming at V came to 1 base and at J to 4 bases, leaving 7 bases not matched to a gene. In germline, CDR1 is KGHSH, CDR2 LQKENI. The CDR3 extends over 16 amino acids. The CDR3 sequence is CASSPQGRELYNEQFF. As DNA, the CDR3 is TGTGCCAGCTCACCACAGGGGCGGGAGCTTTACAATGAGCAGTTCTTC.

The rearrangement links TRBV5-1 to TRBJ2-6; D is unclear. The CDR3 totals 17 residues. Trimming stripped 1 base from V and 0 bases from J, with 11 bases between. Germline lookup yields CDR1 SGHRS and CDR2 YFSETQ. The DNA of the CDR3 is TGCGCCAGCAGCTTGAATGGTGACCGCTCTGGGGCCAACGTCCTGACTTTC. It specifies CASSLNGDRSGANVLTF.

This clonotype has a handful of counts. The V gene is TRBV6-5, the J gene TRBJ2-1; unclear D gene. CDR1 MNHEY and CDR2 SVGAGI come from the germline V gene. The CDR3 loop spans 14 amino acids. V was pared by 0 bases and J by 12 bases, with 15 bases between. The CDR3 loop reads CASSYSDSSHWQFF. As DNA, the CDR3 is TGTGCCAGCAGTTACTCAGATTCGTCACATTGGCAGTTCTTC.

J is TRBJ2-5 and V is TRBV5-4; D not certain. Germline CDR1 reads SGHNT; CDR2 reads YYREEE (reference sequence). The V and J ends lost 0 bases and 2 bases respectively, with 5 bases between them. This CDR3 comprises 13 residues. CDR3 coding DNA: TGTGCCAGCAGCTTGGTCCAGCAAGAGACCCAGTACTTC. Translated, it gives CASSLVQQETQYF.

This clonotype occurred many times. The rearrangement joins TRBV6-1 to TRBJ2-3; 9 nucleotides match TRBD2. CDR1 and CDR2 from the germline V gene are MNHNS and SASEGT. Unmatched junction bases numbered 4, after V lost 2 bases and J lost 4 bases. The CDR3 spans 15 residues. This CDR3 is CASSESLAGSDTQYF. CDR3 nucleotide sequence: TGTGCCAGCAGTGAATCCCTAGCGGGGTCAGATACGCAGTATTTT.

This clonotype occurred many times. This chain connects TRBV29-1 to TRBJ2-1; either TRBD1 or TRBD2 may fit D (6 bases each). This CDR3 is 15 amino acids long. Trimming stripped 5 bases from V and 6 bases from J, with 20 bases between. CDR1 is SQVTM, CDR2 ANQGSEA, per germline. CDR3 coding DNA: TGCAGCGTTTTGGAAGGGGGGAGAACCTTCAATGAGCAGTTCTTC. Its protein is CSVLEGGRTFNEQFF.

Details on this clonotype: The CDR3 ends on some other residue instead of the conserved phenylalanine or tryptophan, so this is likely a read error. CDR3 DNA: TGTGCCAGCAGTTCAAAGGTGGCCGGTGATGGCTACACCTCC. This sequence encodes CASSSKVAGDGYTS. The chain joins TRBV7-9 to TRBJ1-2; D is uncertain. CDR1 and CDR2 (germline): SEHNR, FQNEAQ (reference sequence). Trimming removed 6 bases at V and 6 bases at J, with 17 bases between. The CDR3 length is 14 residues.

The chain has TRBV4-2 and TRBJ2-2; 8 nucleotides align to TRBD2. V dropped 4 bases and J dropped 6; count of bases not matched to a gene: 10. The germline V gene encodes CDR1 LGHNA and CDR2 YNFKEQ. This CDR3 region has 16 residues. Here the CDR3 DNA reads TGTGCCAGCAGCCCAGGGAGCGGGGGAGTGTCCGGGGAGCTGTTTTTT. Translation: CASSPGSGGVSGELFF.

V usage is TRBV5-5 and J usage is TRBJ1-5; D remains ambiguous. V lost 0 bases and J lost 9, with 10 bases in between. In germline, CDR1 is SGHKS, CDR2 YYEKEE (reference sequence). The CDR3 covers 13 residues. This CDR3 reads CASSLDRGRPQHF. The DNA of the CDR3 is TGTGCCAGCAGCTTGGACCGGGGTAGGCCCCAGCATTTT.

Here the CDR3 DNA reads TGCAGCGTTGTAGCTGAGGGAGTGGCAGATACGCAGTATTTT. This gives the protein CSVVAEGVADTQYF. The V call is TRBV29-1, the J call TRBJ2-3; tentatively, D is TRBD2 (5 bases). The germline V and J ends were trimmed by 4 bases and 4 bases, with 15 bases remaining between them. Germline V gene sequence: CDR1 SQVTM, CDR2 ANQGSEA. This CDR3 contains 14 residues.

This clonotype was found a few times. This chain joins TRBV19 and TRBJ2-3; TRBD1 matches 7 bases. J gave up 0 bases and V 5 bases, and 5 bases lay outside the gene matches. The CDR3 spans 15 residues. Germline V gives CDR1 LNHDA, CDR2 SQIVND (reference sequence). CDR3 sequence reads: CASSETGHSTDTQYF. In nucleotides, the CDR3 is TGTGCCAGTAGTGAGACAGGGCACAGCACAGATACGCAGTATTTT.

Many counts were recorded for this clonotype. The V gene is TRBV12-3 or TRBV12-4, the J gene TRBJ2-1; D remains unclear. The CDR3 is 14 residues long. Deletions cut 1 base from V and 3 bases from J, with 7 bases between. This CDR3 is CASSLGPGYNEQFF. CDR3 coding DNA: TGTGCCAGCAGTTTAGGTCCCGGCTACAATGAGCAGTTCTTC.

This clonotype has at least ten counts. The chain has TRBV5-1 and TRBJ2-1, with 8 bases identical to TRBD2. The V gene's germline CDR1 is SGHRS and CDR2 YFSETQ. With V trimmed by 2 bases and J by 0 bases, 4 bases remained unmatched. This CDR3 spans 16 amino acids. CDR3 loop: CASSFTSGSSYNEQFF. As DNA, the CDR3 is TGCGCCAGCAGCTTTACTAGCGGAAGCTCCTACAATGAGCAGTTCTTC.

This clonotype has a handful of counts. The V gene is TRBV6-5, the J gene TRBJ2-7; D possibly corresponds to TRBD1 (6 bases). The CDR3 totals 15 residues. CDR1 and CDR2 from the germline V gene are MNHEY and SVGAGI. The ends were cut back, 2 bases at V and 1 base at J, with 12 bases in the middle. The CDR3 DNA reads TGTGCCAGCAGTTACCGACAGACAGGATCCTACGAGCAGTACTTC. Its protein product is CASSYRQTGSYEQYF.

Ten or more counts support this clonotype. The rearrangement uses TRBV11-2 and TRBJ2-7, with D hard to call. The CDR3 has 14 residues. Germline V gene sequence: CDR1 SGHAT, CDR2 FQNNGV. V was clipped by 2 bases and J by 2 bases, with 10 bases between them. The CDR3 loop reads CASSLSPGTYEQYF. The DNA for the CDR3 is TGTGCCAGCAGCTTATCTCCGGGTACCTACGAGCAGTACTTC.

This clonotype was picked up many times. The rearrangement joins TRBV18 to TRBJ2-1; weak D call: TRBD2 (5 bases). The CDR3 covers 12 residues. Trimming took off 2 bases at V and 7 bases at J, with 6 bases between the two ends. Germline V gene lookup returns CDR1 KGHSH and CDR2 LQKENI. CDR3 sequence reads: CASSPRRNEQFF. DNA for the CDR3: TGTGCCAGCTCACCAAGGAGGAATGAGCAGTTCTTC.